These T cell receptor beta chains were read from a single sample in a study of blood T cells in healthy people across ages. TCRdb re-called the 5' RACE reads through MiXCR, storing one row per CDR3 protein. The profile shows approximately 1.5 million distinct CDR3 sequences, roughly 43% of them singletons. What was sequenced was blood. The receptor source for this set is a woman under 30 in good health. CDR3s include the opening cysteine and the closing phenylalanine or tryptophan. The order of the fields is V gene, CDR3 length, J gene, D gene, clone size, CDR3 protein, CDR3 DNA. A D gene is named only where the DNA matches it firmly. Not all rows give a size; the values are once, few, many and, for expanded clones, a class.

v_call: TRBV12-3/TRBV12-4
cdr3_length: 13
j_call: TRBJ1-5
d_call: -
clone_size: -
cdr3_aa: CASRPESNQPQHF
cdr3_nt: TGTGCCAGCAGGCCCGAGAGCAATCAGCCCCAGCATTTT

v_call: TRBV27
cdr3_length: 14
j_call: TRBJ2-7
d_call: -
clone_size: few
cdr3_aa: CASSLLGIDYEQYF
cdr3_nt: TGTGCCAGCAGTTTGCTGGGGATCGACTACGAGCAGTACTTC

v_call: TRBV19
cdr3_length: 13
j_call: TRBJ1-2
d_call: -
clone_size: few
cdr3_aa: CASRPGETYGYTF
cdr3_nt: TGTGCCAGTAGGCCGGGGGAGACCTATGGCTACACCTTC

v_call: TRBV10-1
cdr3_length: 14
j_call: TRBJ2-7
d_call: TRBD2
clone_size: few
cdr3_aa: CASSEFGGRAEQYF
cdr3_nt: TGCGCCAGCAGTGAGTTTGGAGGGAGGGCCGAGCAGTACTTC

v_call: TRBV29-1
cdr3_length: 13
j_call: TRBJ2-7
d_call: -
clone_size: few
cdr3_aa: CSVEVWAMAEQYF
cdr3_nt: TGCAGCGTTGAAGTGTGGGCGATGGCCGAGCAGTACTTC

v_call: TRBV6-2/TRBV6-3
cdr3_length: 16
j_call: TRBJ1-6
d_call: -
clone_size: -
cdr3_aa: CASSQRTRLYNSPLHF
cdr3_nt: TGTGCCAGCAGCCAACGGACGCGCCTCTATAATTCACCCCTCCACTTT

v_call: TRBV25-1
cdr3_length: 14
j_call: TRBJ1-2
d_call: -
clone_size: -
cdr3_aa: CASSEPGRTYGYTF
cdr3_nt: TGTGCCAGCAGTGAACCGGGACGGACCTATGGCTACACCTTC

v_call: TRBV28
cdr3_length: 13
j_call: TRBJ2-7
d_call: -
clone_size: -
cdr3_aa: CASIRAGTYEQYF
cdr3_nt: TGTGCCAGCATTAGGGCAGGGACCTACGAGCAGTACTTC

v_call: TRBV29-1
cdr3_length: 16
j_call: TRBJ1-1
d_call: -
clone_size: -
cdr3_aa: CSVVGGREQTNTEDFF
cdr3_nt: TGCAGCGTTGTGGGGGGAAGGGAACAGACCAACACTGAAGATTTCTTT

v_call: TRBV29-1
cdr3_length: 12
j_call: TRBJ2-7
d_call: -
clone_size: once
cdr3_aa: CSGRMSSYEQYF
cdr3_nt: TGCAGCGGTCGGATGTCCTCCTACGAGCAGTACTTC

v_call: TRBV20-1
cdr3_length: 14
j_call: TRBJ2-1
d_call: -
clone_size: once
cdr3_aa: CSARGMGTYNEQFF
cdr3_nt: TGCAGTGCTAGAGGGATGGGGACATACAATGAGCAGTTCTTC

v_call: TRBV5-1
cdr3_length: 14
j_call: TRBJ1-1
d_call: -
clone_size: -
cdr3_aa: CASSVAAGNTEAFF
cdr3_nt: TGCGCCAGCAGCGTGGCCGCAGGGAACACTGAAGCTTTCTTT

v_call: TRBV6-1
cdr3_length: 15
j_call: TRBJ1-2
d_call: -
clone_size: few
cdr3_aa: CASSERSLPNYGYTF
cdr3_nt: TGTGCCAGCAGTGAACGGTCTCTACCTAACTATGGCTACACCTTC

v_call: TRBV5-1
cdr3_length: 14
j_call: TRBJ2-5
d_call: -
clone_size: few
cdr3_aa: CASSSGAIQETQYF
cdr3_nt: TGCGCCAGCAGCTCGGGGGCTATCCAAGAGACCCAGTACTTC

v_call: TRBV4-3
cdr3_length: 20
j_call: TRBJ2-6
d_call: TRBD1
clone_size: -
cdr3_aa: CASSQTNSGQGGTGANVLTF
cdr3_nt: TGCGCCAGCAGCCAAACCAACTCTGGACAGGGTGGCACTGGGGCCAACGTCCTGACTTTC

v_call: TRBV28
cdr3_length: 15
j_call: TRBJ1-5
d_call: -
clone_size: -
cdr3_aa: CASSLAHRLYQPQHF
cdr3_nt: TGTGCCAGCAGTTTAGCCCACCGTCTTTATCAGCCCCAGCATTTT

v_call: TRBV19
cdr3_length: 17
j_call: TRBJ2-1
d_call: TRBD2
clone_size: -
cdr3_aa: CASSSTSGDHAYNEQFF
cdr3_nt: TGTGCCAGTAGTAGCACTAGCGGAGACCATGCCTACAATGAGCAGTTCTTC

v_call: TRBV12-3/TRBV12-4
cdr3_length: 15
j_call: TRBJ1-5
d_call: TRBD1
clone_size: -
cdr3_aa: CASSLHTGGNQPQHF
cdr3_nt: TGTGCCAGCAGTTTACATACAGGGGGCAATCAGCCCCAGCATTTT

v_call: TRBV10-3
cdr3_length: 13
j_call: TRBJ2-7
d_call: -
clone_size: -
cdr3_aa: CAISAGSAHEQYF
cdr3_nt: TGTGCCATCAGCGCAGGGTCCGCTCACGAGCAGTACTTC

v_call: TRBV12-3/TRBV12-4
cdr3_length: 15
j_call: TRBJ2-7
d_call: TRBD2
clone_size: -
cdr3_aa: CASSLKRGVTYEQYF
cdr3_nt: TGTGCCAGCAGTTTAAAGCGGGGGGTTACCTACGAGCAGTACTTC

v_call: TRBV2
cdr3_length: 16
j_call: TRBJ1-1
d_call: TRBD1
clone_size: -
cdr3_aa: CASIPIPGQGWTEAFF
cdr3_nt: TGTGCCAGCATTCCCATACCGGGACAGGGGTGGACTGAAGCTTTCTTT

v_call: TRBV7-9
cdr3_length: 16
j_call: TRBJ2-7
d_call: -
clone_size: -
cdr3_aa: CASSSTMRADPYEQYF
cdr3_nt: TGTGCCAGCAGCTCCACCATGAGGGCCGACCCCTACGAGCAGTACTTC

v_call: TRBV20-1
cdr3_length: 15
j_call: TRBJ2-1
d_call: TRBD1
clone_size: -
cdr3_aa: CSARVGTGLGNEQFF
cdr3_nt: TGCAGTGCTAGAGTGGGGACAGGGCTCGGCAATGAGCAGTTCTTC

v_call: TRBV20-1
cdr3_length: 14
j_call: TRBJ2-1
d_call: TRBD2
clone_size: -
cdr3_aa: CSAGTSGSFNEQFF
cdr3_nt: TGCAGTGCCGGGACTAGCGGGAGCTTCAATGAGCAGTTCTTC

v_call: TRBV27
cdr3_length: 15
j_call: TRBJ1-2
d_call: TRBD1
clone_size: -
cdr3_aa: CASSLSAGTGHGYTF
cdr3_nt: TGTGCCAGCAGTTTATCGGCCGGGACAGGGCATGGCTACACCTTC

v_call: TRBV6-5
cdr3_length: 15
j_call: TRBJ1-1
d_call: TRBD1
clone_size: -
cdr3_aa: CASSYSVGGLDEAFF
cdr3_nt: TGTGCCAGCAGTTACTCTGTAGGGGGCTTGGATGAAGCTTTCTTT

v_call: TRBV29-1
cdr3_length: 13
j_call: TRBJ1-2
d_call: TRBD1
clone_size: -
cdr3_aa: CSVARPTGNGYTF
cdr3_nt: TGCAGCGTGGCCCGACCGACAGGGAATGGCTACACCTTC

v_call: TRBV6-5
cdr3_length: 14
j_call: TRBJ1-1
d_call: -
clone_size: -
cdr3_aa: CASSYSRAGSKAFF
cdr3_nt: TGTGCCAGCAGTTACTCCCGGGCAGGGTCAAAAGCTTTCTTT

v_call: TRBV6-5
cdr3_length: 14
j_call: TRBJ2-3
d_call: -
clone_size: few
cdr3_aa: CASRRTVSTDTQYF
cdr3_nt: TGTGCCAGCAGGAGGACGGTTTCCACAGATACGCAGTATTTT

v_call: TRBV20-1
cdr3_length: 12
j_call: TRBJ1-2
d_call: -
clone_size: few
cdr3_aa: CSAREEGSGYTF
cdr3_nt: TGCAGTGCTAGAGAAGAAGGGTCTGGCTACACCTTC

v_call: TRBV29-1
cdr3_length: 10
j_call: TRBJ2-3
d_call: -
clone_size: many
cdr3_aa: CSVVGDTQYF
cdr3_nt: TGCAGCGTTGTAGGGGATACGCAGTATTTT

v_call: TRBV3-1
cdr3_length: 17
j_call: TRBJ2-3
d_call: -
clone_size: -
cdr3_aa: CASSQEFWDNRTDTQYF
cdr3_nt: TGTGCCAGCAGCCAAGAGTTCTGGGACAACCGCACAGATACGCAGTATTTT

v_call: TRBV6-5
cdr3_length: 15
j_call: TRBJ1-1
d_call: -
clone_size: -
cdr3_aa: CASSRTHFGGTEAFF
cdr3_nt: TGTGCCAGCAGTCGAACCCACTTCGGCGGCACTGAAGCTTTCTTT

v_call: TRBV27
cdr3_length: 13
j_call: TRBJ2-4
d_call: -
clone_size: -
cdr3_aa: CASSFKGGDKQYF
cdr3_nt: TGTGCCAGCAGTTTCAAGGGGGGGGACAAGCAGTACTTC

v_call: TRBV19
cdr3_length: 13
j_call: TRBJ1-2
d_call: -
clone_size: -
cdr3_aa: CASDHGLNYGYTF
cdr3_nt: TGTGCCAGCGACCACGGACTTAACTATGGCTACACCTTC

v_call: TRBV6-1
cdr3_length: 13
j_call: TRBJ1-5
d_call: -
clone_size: few
cdr3_aa: CASSEQSNQPQHF
cdr3_nt: TGTGCCAGCAGTGAACAGAGCAATCAGCCCCAGCATTTT

v_call: TRBV19
cdr3_length: 15
j_call: TRBJ1-2
d_call: TRBD1
clone_size: -
cdr3_aa: CASSIGQGADYGYTF
cdr3_nt: TGTGCCAGTAGTATCGGACAGGGGGCTGACTATGGCTACACCTTC

v_call: TRBV6-5
cdr3_length: 15
j_call: TRBJ1-5
d_call: -
clone_size: few
cdr3_aa: CASSYSARNSQPQHF
cdr3_nt: TGTGCCAGCAGTTACTCGGCCCGCAACAGTCAGCCCCAGCATTTT

v_call: TRBV25-1
cdr3_length: 16
j_call: TRBJ1-6
d_call: -
clone_size: -
cdr3_aa: CASSAIRTEYNSPLHF
cdr3_nt: TGTGCCAGCAGTGCGATCCGGACAGAATATAATTCACCCCTCCACTTT

v_call: TRBV27
cdr3_length: 13
j_call: TRBJ2-1
d_call: -
clone_size: few
cdr3_aa: CASSSSTSNEQFF
cdr3_nt: TGTGCCAGCAGTTCCTCGACTAGCAATGAGCAGTTCTTC

v_call: TRBV4-1
cdr3_length: 15
j_call: TRBJ2-7
d_call: -
clone_size: -
cdr3_aa: CASSRTDTSSYEQYF
cdr3_nt: TGCGCCAGCAGCCGGACGGATACGAGCTCCTACGAGCAGTACTTC

v_call: TRBV2
cdr3_length: 14
j_call: TRBJ2-7
d_call: TRBD2
clone_size: -
cdr3_aa: CASRWTSGSNEQYF
cdr3_nt: TGTGCCAGCAGATGGACTAGCGGGAGTAATGAGCAGTACTTC

v_call: TRBV29-1
cdr3_length: 12
j_call: TRBJ1-2
d_call: -
clone_size: few
cdr3_aa: CSALTRNYGYTF
cdr3_nt: TGCAGCGCCTTGACAAGAAACTATGGCTACACCTTC

v_call: TRBV29-1
cdr3_length: 15
j_call: TRBJ2-7
d_call: TRBD1
clone_size: -
cdr3_aa: CSVVSPDRGRHEQYF
cdr3_nt: TGCAGCGTAGTAAGCCCGGACAGGGGAAGGCACGAGCAGTACTTC

v_call: TRBV29-1
cdr3_length: 14
j_call: TRBJ2-7
d_call: TRBD2
clone_size: -
cdr3_aa: CSVELAGPYNEQYF
cdr3_nt: TGCAGCGTAGAACTAGCGGGACCTTACAATGAGCAGTACTTC

v_call: TRBV14
cdr3_length: 16
j_call: TRBJ2-3
d_call: -
clone_size: -
cdr3_aa: CASSQDAGLRTDTQYF
cdr3_nt: TGTGCCAGCAGCCAAGATGCGGGCTTAAGGACAGATACGCAGTATTTT

v_call: TRBV9
cdr3_length: 17
j_call: TRBJ2-5
d_call: TRBD2
clone_size: few
cdr3_aa: CASSVAGLAGGEETQYF
cdr3_nt: TGTGCCAGCAGCGTCGCCGGACTAGCGGGAGGTGAGGAGACCCAGTACTTC

v_call: TRBV20-1
cdr3_length: 15
j_call: TRBJ2-5
d_call: -
clone_size: few
cdr3_aa: CSALAAVPLGETQYF
cdr3_nt: TGCAGTGCCCTTGCCGCTGTTCCCCTCGGGGAGACCCAGTACTTC

v_call: TRBV27
cdr3_length: 14
j_call: TRBJ2-7
d_call: -
clone_size: few
cdr3_aa: CASSLRPGPYEQYF
cdr3_nt: TGTGCCAGCAGTCTGCGACCTGGACCCTACGAGCAGTACTTC

v_call: TRBV5-1
cdr3_length: 15
j_call: TRBJ2-5
d_call: TRBD1
clone_size: few
cdr3_aa: CASSLSGTGEETQYF
cdr3_nt: TGCGCCAGCAGCTTATCCGGGACAGGGGAAGAGACCCAGTACTTC

v_call: TRBV7-7
cdr3_length: 14
j_call: TRBJ2-3
d_call: TRBD1
clone_size: few
cdr3_aa: CASSHTGAGDTQYF
cdr3_nt: TGTGCTAGCAGCCATACAGGGGCGGGAGATACGCAGTATTTT

v_call: TRBV29-1
cdr3_length: 13
j_call: TRBJ1-5
d_call: -
clone_size: -
cdr3_aa: CSVGEGLSQPQHF
cdr3_nt: TGCAGCGTTGGGGAGGGTCTCTCTCAGCCCCAGCATTTT

v_call: TRBV18
cdr3_length: 13
j_call: TRBJ1-2
d_call: TRBD1
clone_size: -
cdr3_aa: CASSRPTGTGYTF
cdr3_nt: TGTGCCAGCTCCCGACCGACAGGGACAGGCTACACCTTC

v_call: TRBV20-1
cdr3_length: 13
j_call: TRBJ2-5
d_call: -
clone_size: -
cdr3_aa: CSARSSEQETQYF
cdr3_nt: TGCAGTGCTAGATCTAGCGAACAAGAGACCCAGTACTTC

v_call: TRBV4-1
cdr3_length: 12
j_call: TRBJ2-1
d_call: -
clone_size: -
cdr3_aa: CASSFTTNEQFF
cdr3_nt: TGCGCCAGCAGCTTCACCACCAATGAGCAGTTCTTC